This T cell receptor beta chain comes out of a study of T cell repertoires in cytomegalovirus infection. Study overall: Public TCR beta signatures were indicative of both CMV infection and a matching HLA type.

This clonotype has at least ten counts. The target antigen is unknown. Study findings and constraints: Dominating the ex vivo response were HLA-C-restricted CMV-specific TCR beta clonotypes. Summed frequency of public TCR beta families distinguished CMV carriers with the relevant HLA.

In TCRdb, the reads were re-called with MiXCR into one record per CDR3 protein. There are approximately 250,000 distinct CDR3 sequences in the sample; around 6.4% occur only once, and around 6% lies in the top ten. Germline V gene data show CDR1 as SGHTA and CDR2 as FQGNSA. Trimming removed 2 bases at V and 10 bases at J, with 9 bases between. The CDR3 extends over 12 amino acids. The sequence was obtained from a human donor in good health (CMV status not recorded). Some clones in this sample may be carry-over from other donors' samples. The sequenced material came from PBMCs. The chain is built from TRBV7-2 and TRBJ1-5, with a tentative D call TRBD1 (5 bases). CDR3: CASSLKGFPQHF. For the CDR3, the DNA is TGTGCCAGCAGCTTAAAGGGGTTCCCCCAGCATTTT.